This T cell receptor beta chain was retrieved from a study of T-cell reconstitution after alpha-beta-depleted transplantation in children. Library preparation (for TCRbeta) was performed with unique molecular identifiers. TCRdb reprocessed the PCR reads with MiXCR, giving one entry per CDR3 protein. The table lists about 500,000 distinct CDR3 sequences, 32% of them singletons, with 2.4% in the top ten. Germline assignment: CDR1 MNHEY and CDR2 SVGAGI. V gave up 1 base and J gave up 0 bases, with 15 bases separating them. This CDR3 has 17 amino acids. The V gene is TRBV6-5, the J gene TRBJ1-2; no clear D. The sequence was collected from a human donor who donated a stem cell graft to a child with aplastic anemia. The sample in question was PBMCs from the stem cell graft donor, obtained from the stem cell graft. DNA for the CDR3: TGTGCCAGCAGTTACTATCCTACAGCGACGTCTAACTATGGCTACACCTTC. This encodes CASSYYPTATSNYGYTF.